This is a list of T cell receptor beta chains from one sample in a study of T cells in Graves' hyperthyroidism and ophthalmopathy. TCRdb re-derived calls from the multiplex PCR reads in MiXCR, one entry per CDR3 protein. Among hundreds of thousands of distinct CDR3 sequences, around 15% were seen once, and the ten largest hold about 9.4%. The sample taken for sequencing was blood. The receptors were gathered from a woman aged 18-29 years with Graves' hyperthyroidism. The CDR3 runs from the conserved cysteine through the conserved F or W. D genes are given only for firm matches. Not every row has a clone size; where given, it reads once, few, many or a size class.

size | J | D | V | CDR3 | DNA
many | TRBJ2-1 | TRBD2 | TRBV3-1 | CASSTLAGAYNEQFF | TGTGCCAGCAGCACCCTAGCGGGAGCCTACAATGAGCAGTTCTTC
few | TRBJ2-2 | TRBD2 | TRBV5-1 | CASSLVYAGGPGGELFF | TGCGCCAGCAGCTTGGTTTACGCGGGAGGGCCCGGCGGGGAGCTGTTTTTT
many | TRBJ1-5 | TRBD1 | TRBV12-3/TRBV12-4 | CASSNRGQGSNQPQHF | TGTGCCAGCAGCAATCGTGGACAGGGCAGCAATCAGCCCCAGCATTTT
NA | TRBJ2-7 | TRBD1 | TRBV27 | CASRTPRTGRTYEQYF | TGTGCCAGCAGAACACCCCGGACAGGGAGGACCTACGAGCAGTACTTC
few | TRBJ2-2 | NA | TRBV4-2 | CASRPPSAATNTGELFF | TGTGCCAGCAGACCCCCCTCGGCAGCTACGAACACCGGGGAGCTGTTTTTT
NA | TRBJ1-5 | NA | TRBV9 | CASSEGLNQPQHF | TGTGCCAGCAGCGAAGGTCTCAATCAGCCCCAGCATTTT
few | TRBJ2-1 | NA | TRBV20-1 | CSARDIGGSYNEQFF | TGCAGTGCTAGAGATATAGGAGGCTCCTACAATGAGCAGTTCTTC
NA | TRBJ2-5 | TRBD1 | TRBV5-6 | CASSLLDRALAETQYF | TGTGCCAGCAGCTTGCTCGACAGGGCTTTGGCGGAGACCCAGTACTTC
NA | TRBJ2-3 | TRBD2 | TRBV4-3 | CASSQFLAGGPDTQYF | TGCGCCAGCAGCCAGTTCTTAGCGGGAGGGCCGGATACGCAGTATTTT
NA | TRBJ2-5 | NA | TRBV29-1 | CSVSFYSSPAETQYF | TGCAGCGTTAGTTTCTATAGTAGTCCAGCGGAGACCCAGTACTTC
few | TRBJ1-1 | NA | TRBV9 | CASSVGGELMNTEAFF | TGTGCCAGCAGCGTAGGTGGAGAGCTCATGAACACTGAAGCTTTCTTT
NA | TRBJ1-1 | NA | TRBV12-3/TRBV12-4 | CASSSYFTEAFF | TGTGCCAGCAGTAGTTATTTCACTGAAGCTTTCTTT
NA | TRBJ2-7 | TRBD1 | TRBV30 | CAWSSDRGPYEQYF | TGTGCCTGGAGTTCGGACAGGGGGCCCTACGAGCAGTACTTC
NA | TRBJ2-3 | TRBD2 | TRBV14 | CAPSETSGRRTDTQYF | TGTGCCCCCAGCGAGACTAGCGGGAGGCGCACAGATACGCAGTATTTT
many | TRBJ2-7 | TRBD2 | TRBV14 | CASSLRTSGVYEQYF | TGTGCCAGCAGCCTCAGGACTAGCGGTGTCTACGAGCAGTACTTC
many | TRBJ2-3 | TRBD2 | TRBV7-9 | CASSLGLAELTDTQYF | TGTGCCAGCAGCTTAGGACTAGCGGAACTCACAGATACGCAGTATTTT
few | TRBJ2-6 | TRBD1 | TRBV12-3/TRBV12-4 | CASSYGTGVGANVLTF | TGTGCCAGCAGTTATGGGACAGGGGTCGGGGCCAACGTCCTGACTTTC
NA | TRBJ2-7 | TRBD1 | TRBV7-6 | CASSPGTEMQRQYF | TGTGCCAGCAGCCCCGGGACAGAGATGCAGAGGCAGTACTTC
NA | TRBJ1-1 | TRBD1 | TRBV7-9 | CASLSGQGFLDTEAFF | TGTGCCAGCTTATCGGGACAGGGGTTTTTGGACACTGAAGCTTTCTTT
many | TRBJ2-3 | TRBD1 | TRBV2 | CASSEGTRDRGTDTQYF | TGTGCCAGCAGTGAGGGGACCCGGGACAGGGGCACAGATACGCAGTATTTT
many | TRBJ2-1 | NA | TRBV20-1 | CSANDGRGGNEQFF | TGCAGTGCTAATGATGGCAGGGGAGGGAATGAGCAGTTCTTC
many | TRBJ2-3 | NA | TRBV2 | CASSEQGSSTDTQYF | TGTGCCAGCAGTGAGCAAGGGTCTAGCACAGATACGCAGTATTTT
few | TRBJ1-5 | TRBD1 | TRBV27 | CASSPMTGRQPQHF | TGTGCCAGCAGTCCTATGACAGGGCGACAGCCCCAGCATTTT
few | TRBJ2-5 | NA | TRBV19 | CATSEFKGKTQYF | TGTGCCACCTCCGAGTTTAAGGGAAAGACCCAGTACTTC
NA | TRBJ2-3 | NA | TRBV13 | CASSLVEVRGSTDTQYF | TGTGCCAGCAGCTTAGTGGAAGTTAGGGGGAGCACAGATACGCAGTATTTT
many | TRBJ2-1 | NA | TRBV15 | CATSLIGQFYNEQFF | TGTGCCACCAGCTTAATTGGGCAGTTTTACAATGAGCAGTTCTTC
few | TRBJ2-2 | TRBD2 | TRBV11-2 | CASSLRAGGQAGELFF | TGTGCCAGCAGCTTACGAGCGGGAGGGCAGGCCGGGGAGCTGTTTTTT
many | TRBJ1-1 | NA | TRBV20-1 | CSANHRNTEAFF | TGCAGTGCTAATCACCGGAACACTGAAGCTTTCTTT
many | TRBJ2-2 | NA | TRBV18 | CASSAGQMNTGELFF | TGTGCCAGCTCAGCAGGACAGATGAACACCGGGGAGCTGTTTTTT
many | TRBJ1-2 | NA | TRBV29-1 | CSVVTGTSYGYTF | TGCAGCGTTGTCACAGGGACTTCCTATGGCTACACCTTC
NA | TRBJ2-2 | NA | TRBV12-3/TRBV12-4 | CASSFSPGGGSTGELFF | TGTGCCAGCAGCTTCTCCCCGGGGGGCGGTAGCACCGGGGAGCTGTTTTTT
NA | TRBJ2-1 | NA | TRBV19 | CASTVVGGYNEQFF | TGTGCCAGTACCGTTGTTGGGGGGTACAATGAGCAGTTCTTC
few | TRBJ1-1 | TRBD1 | TRBV5-5 | CASSLRTGEGRALNTEAFF | TGTGCCAGCAGCCTCCGGACAGGGGAAGGGAGGGCCCTGAACACTGAAGCTTTCTTT
few | TRBJ2-7 | NA | TRBV5-1 | CASSLDLQYEEDEQYF | TGCGCCAGCAGCTTGGACCTTCAGTATGAGGAAGACGAGCAGTACTTC
NA | TRBJ2-2 | TRBD1 | TRBV20-1 | CSAKRPGQGEPGELFF | TGCAGTGCTAAAAGACCTGGACAGGGCGAGCCCGGGGAGCTGTTTTTT
many | TRBJ1-1 | NA | TRBV7-2 | CASSYQTGNTEAFF | TGTGCCAGCAGCTATCAAACAGGGAACACTGAAGCTTTCTTT
many | TRBJ1-2 | TRBD1 | TRBV20-1 | CSATPGQGLYGYTF | TGCAGTGCTACCCCCGGACAGGGTCTCTATGGCTACACCTTC
many | TRBJ2-1 | TRBD2 | TRBV7-9 | CASSSGTSGTEQFF | TGTGCCAGCAGCTCCGGGACTAGCGGGACAGAGCAGTTCTTC
few | TRBJ1-5 | NA | TRBV6-2/TRBV6-3 | CASSYEPGGIEHF | TGTGCCAGCAGTTACGAACCTGGGGGAATAGAGCATTTT
NA | TRBJ2-4 | NA | TRBV6-5 | CASIIGGGYGNIQYF | TGTGCCAGCATTATCGGAGGGGGCTATGGAAACATTCAGTACTTC
NA | TRBJ2-2 | NA | TRBV7-9 | CASSVGTQGAGELFF | TGTGCCAGCAGCGTAGGGACGCAAGGGGCCGGGGAGCTGTTTTTT
NA | TRBJ2-7 | NA | TRBV5-6 | CASSLYHSRYEQYF | TGTGCCAGCAGCTTGTATCACAGCCGCTACGAGCAGTACTTC
NA | TRBJ1-2 | NA | TRBV6-1 | CASKTDRDTRGLNYGYAF | TGTGCCAGCAAAACGGACCGGGACACAAGAGGATTAAACTATGGCTACGCCTTC
many | TRBJ2-3 | TRBD2 | TRBV20-1 | CSARDQKAGGHPDTQYF | TGCAGTGCTAGAGATCAGAAAGCGGGAGGCCACCCAGATACGCAGTATTTT
few | TRBJ1-5 | TRBD1 | TRBV2 | CASRLQGNNQPQHF | TGTGCCAGCAGATTACAGGGGAACAATCAGCCCCAGCATTTT
NA | TRBJ1-1 | NA | TRBV28 | CASSFQVFRNTEAFF | TGTGCCAGCAGTTTCCAGGTTTTTAGGAACACTGAAGCTTTCTTT
NA | TRBJ2-7 | TRBD1 | TRBV2 | CASSKDRAHYEQYF | TGTGCCAGCAGTAAGGACAGGGCCCACTACGAGCAGTACTTC
NA | TRBJ1-2 | NA | TRBV29-1 | CSVAGIGYGYTF | TGCAGCGTTGCAGGCATTGGCTATGGCTACACCTTC
many | TRBJ2-1 | NA | TRBV5-1 | CASSSTGKLIPAYNEQFF | TGCGCCAGCAGCTCAACCGGCAAACTAATCCCAGCTTACAATGAGCAGTTCTTC
many | TRBJ1-1 | NA | TRBV27 | CASSLRGGEAFF | TGTGCCAGCAGTTTAAGAGGTGGTGAAGCTTTCTTT
few | TRBJ2-3 | NA | TRBV7-2 | CASSLGVVISDTQYF | TGTGCCAGCAGCTTAGGAGTGGTGATCTCAGATACGCAGTATTTT
NA | TRBJ2-7 | TRBD1 | TRBV5-1 | CASSTGQGTREQYF | TGCGCCAGCAGCACCGGACAGGGAACGCGGGAGCAGTACTTC
NA | TRBJ2-1 | NA | TRBV14 | CASSQGLGLGEQFF | TGTGCCAGCAGCCAAGGACTAGGGCTGGGTGAGCAGTTCTTC